These 9 T cell receptor beta chains originate from one sample sequenced in a study of OX40 agonist ivuxolimab in advanced cancers. Libraries were prepared by immunoSEQ multiplex PCR; TCRdb keeps only in-frame clonotypes and omits some of them. The table has about 64,000 clones, roughly 89% seen once; the top ten hold roughly 5.1%. The source was CD4+ or CD8+ T cells sorted from blood, collected in a trial of the OX40 agonist ivuxolimab. The receptors stem from an adult with an advanced solid tumor such as melanoma, head and neck, liver or kidney cancer.

The chain is built from TRBV2 and TRBJ2-1; the match to TRBD2 covers 8 bases. Germline CDR1 and CDR2: SNHLY and FYNNEI. V lost 6 bases, J lost 7 bases, and 11 bases stayed unmatched. This CDR3 is 15 amino acids long. CDR3 nucleotides: TGTGCCAGCAGCGTACGGGAGGGCTTGGGAAATGAGCAGTTCTTC. It encodes CASSVREGLGNEQFF.

This clone was picked up one time. The CDR3: CASSSAGESYNEQFF. Here the CDR3 DNA reads TGTGCCAGCAGCTCAGCGGGAGAGTCCTACAATGAGCAGTTCTTC. The rearrangement links TRBV13 to TRBJ2-1; 8 positions agree with TRBD2. Losses at the gene ends were 4 bases for V and 1 base for J; bases not matched to a gene: 3. The CDR3 is 15 residues long. CDR1 and CDR2 (germline): PRHDT, FYEKMQ (reference sequence).

A note on this clone: A read error may account for a junction end that differs from germline. V is TRBV7-7 and J is TRBJ2-2; possibly TRBD1 or TRBD2 for D (5 bases each). The CDR3 spans 16 residues. The V gene's germline CDR1 is SSHAT and CDR2 FNYEAQ (reference sequence). The CDR3 DNA sequence: TGTGCTAGCAGCTTAGATGGACGGGGCTACACCGGGGAGCTGTTTTTT. Its protein product is CASSLDGRGYTGELFF.

The chain is built from TRBV12-5 and TRBJ2-1; TRBD1 matches 8 bases. This CDR3 is built from 16 residues. In germline, CDR1 is LGHNT, CDR2 FRNRAP. V was pared by 2 bases and J by 7 bases, with 10 bases of the junction left unmatched. The DNA of the CDR3 is TGTGCTAGTGGTTTGCCTGCTGGGACAGGAGTAAATGAGCAGTTCTTC. Residues: CASGLPAGTGVNEQFF.

V is TRBV5-1 and J is TRBJ1-6, with 8 bases fitting TRBD1. The V gene's germline CDR1 is SGHRS and CDR2 YFSETQ. The V gene end was trimmed by 7 bases and the J gene end by 9 bases; junction bases not matched to a gene: 9. The CDR3 runs to 14 residues. The CDR3 DNA reads as TGCGCCAGCGGACAGGGAGCCCTCGGTTCACCCCTCCACTTT. This sequence encodes CASGQGALGSPLHF.

This chain links TRBV5-1 with TRBJ2-1, with 9 bases fitting TRBD2. V was clipped by 4 bases and J by 10 bases; unmatched bases: 6. Germline V gene sequence: CDR1 SGHRS, CDR2 YFSETQ. The CDR3 runs to 13 residues. The CDR3 region has the DNA TGCGCCAGCAGCCCCCGACTAGCGGACGAGCAGTTCTTC. As protein: CASSPRLADEQFF.

The chain has TRBV6-1 and TRBJ1-1; TRBD1 is a possible D gene (6 bases). V shed 1 base and J shed 5 bases, with 14 bases lying between them. This CDR3 has 15 amino acids. CDR1 and CDR2 from the germline V gene are MNHNS and SASEGT. The CDR3 spells CASSEVPRGFTEAFF. In DNA form, the CDR3 reads TGTGCCAGCAGTGAAGTACCCAGGGGATTTACTGAAGCTTTCTTT.

The CDR3 loop is CASSALGEGTQYF. The CDR3 DNA reads TGTGCCAGCAGTGCCTTAGGAGAGGGTACGCAGTATTTT. The V call is TRBV6-1, the J call TRBJ2-3; D may be TRBD2 (5 bases). The CDR3 sequence is 13 residues long. V was shortened by 4 bases and J by 8 bases, with 13 bases between the two germline ends. Germline CDR1 is MNHNS and CDR2 is SASEGT.

This clone was seen once. The chain recombines TRBV6-5 with TRBJ2-2; weak D call: TRBD1 (6 bases). Germline V lookup: CDR1 MNHEY, CDR2 SVGAGI. The V gene lost 0 bases and the J gene lost 5 bases, with 10 bases spanning the gap. The CDR3 is made up of 15 amino acids. The CDR3 DNA is TGTGCCAGCAGTTACTCACAGGGTGGGACCGGGGAGCTGTTTTTT. Translating gives CASSYSQGGTGELFF.